A single sample gave rise to the 11 T cell receptor beta chains below, sequenced in a study of blood T cell repertoires in COVID-19. TCRdb's copy holds only in-frame clones and misses some; the assay was immunoSEQ multiplex PCR. The sample gives 240,000 or so clones, about 88% of which show up once; less than 8.5% is in the top ten. Sequenced: peripheral blood. These receptors were collected from a woman aged 70-85 years with active or convalescent COVID-19.

The chain joins TRBV24-1 to TRBJ2-5; perhaps TRBD1 as D (6 bases). This CDR3 has 14 residues. V lost 5 bases, J lost 5 bases, and 14 bases lay in between. Per germline, CDR1 KGHDR and CDR2 SFDVKD. In nucleotides, the CDR3 is TGTGCCACCAGTGTTTCGGGTCAGGGGGAGACCCAGTACTTC. Translating it yields CATSVSGQGETQYF.

This clone appeared a single time. The V call is TRBV19, the J call TRBJ1-6; 9 bases agree with TRBD1. Germline CDR1 LNHDA, CDR2 SQIVND (reference sequence). This CDR3 has 17 amino acids. After removal of 5 bases from V and 3 bases from J, the junction contained 8 bases not matched to a gene. The CDR3 DNA sequence: TGTGCCAGTAGTCCCGGACAGGGGCGCAACTATAATTCACCCCTCCACTTT. Its translation is CASSPGQGRNYNSPLHF.

This clone was seen more than once but under ten times. The chain has TRBV19 and TRBJ1-2, with D tentatively TRBD1 (5 bases). The CDR3 has 15 amino acids. CDR1 is LNHDA and CDR2 is SQIVND in the germline V gene (reference sequence). Trimming took off 6 bases at V and 0 bases at J, with 14 bases between the two ends. CDR3 bases: TGTGCCAGTAGCCGCAGATCGACAGCTAACTATGGCTACACCTTC. It yields the protein CASSRRSTANYGYTF.

The chain is built from TRBV24-1 and TRBJ2-7; 9 bases are a match to TRBD2. J was trimmed by 5 bases and V by 3 bases; bases with no gene match: 7. Germline CDR1 KGHDR, CDR2 SFDVKD. This CDR3 region has 15 residues. The DNA of the CDR3 is TGTGCCACCAGTGATAAGCGGGGGGCGATGAACGAGCAGTACTTC. Protein sequence: CATSDKRGAMNEQYF.

This clone was seen only a few times. The genes are TRBV14 and TRBJ1-6; TRBD1 agrees at 8 bases. V was pared by 4 bases and J by 7 bases, with 6 bases of the junction left unmatched. CDR1 is SGHDN and CDR2 is FVKESK in the germline V gene. This CDR3 has 15 residues. The CDR3: CASSPLGQGNSPLHF. The CDR3 DNA reads TGTGCCAGCAGCCCTCTTGGACAGGGAAATTCACCCCTCCACTTT.

The CDR3 sequence is CATQSDRELYTF. In DNA form, the CDR3 reads TGTGCCACCCAGTCTGACAGGGAGCTTTACACCTTC. V is TRBV24-1 and J is TRBJ1-2; TRBD1 agrees at 7 bases. V was pared by 9 bases and J by 11 bases, with 11 bases of the junction left unmatched. This CDR3 is built from 12 residues. The V gene's germline CDR1 is KGHDR and CDR2 SFDVKD.

This clone was counted between two and nine times. The CDR3 bases are TGCGCCAGCAGCTCAGGACTAGCGGGGGACTACGAGCAGTACTTC. Its protein product is CASSSGLAGDYEQYF. The chain is built from TRBV5-1 and TRBJ2-7; 13 bases are shared with TRBD2. V was pared by 3 bases and J by 3 bases, with 3 bases of the junction left unmatched. The CDR3 is made up of 15 amino acids. Germline V lookup: CDR1 SGHRS, CDR2 YFSETQ.

This clone showed up just once. The V and J genes are TRBV6-5 and TRBJ1-1; D uncertain. Trimming left V 2 bases short and J 5 bases short, with 9 bases between. The V gene's germline CDR1 is MNHEY and CDR2 SVGAGI. The CDR3 is made up of 13 amino acids. CDR3: CASSYPGGTEAFF. In DNA form, the CDR3 reads TGTGCCAGCAGTTACCCAGGAGGGACTGAAGCTTTCTTT.

V and J are TRBV24-1 and TRBJ2-3; 16 nucleotides line up with TRBD2. This CDR3 contains 19 residues. The junction had 6 bases not matched to a gene; V was cut back by 0 bases and J by 4 bases. In germline, CDR1 is KGHDR, CDR2 SFDVKD. CDR3 nucleotides: TGTGCCACCAGTGATTTGAGTCAAGGGACTAGCGGGGGGGCAGATACGCAGTATTTT. It encodes CATSDLSQGTSGGADTQYF.

V usage is TRBV18 and J usage is TRBJ1-4; tentatively, D is TRBD1 (6 bases). V was pared by 10 bases and J by 6 bases, with 18 bases between. The CDR3 has 14 amino acids. From germline, CDR1 is KGHSH and CDR2 LQKENI. The CDR3 nucleotides are TGTGCCACCAACTCGGGGGGCAGCTATGAAAAACTGTTTTTT. The encoded protein is CATNSGGSYEKLFF. Based on the CDR3 plus reference TRBV18 and TRBJ1-4, the full variable domain is NAGVMQNPRHLVRRRGQEARLRCSPMKGHSHVYWYRQLPEEGLKFMVYLQKENIIDESGMPKERFSAEFPKEGPSILRIQQVVRGDSAAYFCATNSGGSYEKLFFGSGTQLSVL.

This chain links TRBV5-4 with TRBJ2-3, with 7 nucleotides matching TRBD1. This CDR3 has 13 amino acids. Trimming at V came to 9 bases and at J to 0 bases, leaving 4 bases not matched to a gene. Per germline, CDR1 SGHNT and CDR2 YYREEE (reference sequence). The CDR3 here is CATDRDSTDTQYF. CDR3 sequence (DNA): TGTGCCACTGACAGGGATAGCACAGATACGCAGTATTTT. Based on the CDR3 plus reference TRBV5-4 and TRBJ2-3, the full variable domain is ETGVTQSPTHLIKTRGQQVTLRCSSQSGHNTVSWYQQALGQGPQFIFQYYREEENGRGNFPPRFSGLQFPNYSSELNVNALELDDSALYLCATDRDSTDTQYFGPGTRLTVL.